Shown below are 30 T cell receptor beta chains from a single sample sequenced in a study of Ad26.COV2.S vaccination and SARS-CoV-2 variants. Assay: immunoSEQ multiplex PCR; the TCRdb copy retains only in-frame clones and omits some. The sample comprises about 410,000 clones, about nine tenths of which are singletons, and over 1.5% rests with the top ten. Treatment here: around 19 received Ad26.COV2.S at low or high dose, single or two shots; about 5 received placebo; per-sample allocation not given. Repertoires come from day 63 after the first vaccine or placebo injection. The sample consisted of peripheral blood, taken in a trial of Ad26.COV2.S vaccine versus placebo. Every receptor here comes from a person aged 18-60 years who received the Ad26.COV2.S COVID-19 vaccine or a placebo.

In this sample, this clone turned up once. The genes are TRBV2 and TRBJ1-1; tentatively, D is TRBD1 (6 bases). With 4 bases removed from V and 0 bases from J, the gap between germline ends came to 12 bases. Germline V gene lookup returns CDR1 SNHLY and CDR2 FYNNEI. The CDR3 has 15 amino acids. The CDR3 reads CASSVLDRLNTEAFF. CDR3 coding DNA: TGTGCCAGCAGTGTACTTGACAGGTTGAACACTGAAGCTTTCTTT.

This clone has only a few counts. The chain combines TRBV4-3 with TRBJ1-1, with 7 bases fitting TRBD1. This CDR3 contains 14 residues. The germline CDR1 and CDR2 sequences are LGHNA and YSLEER. Trimming removed 3 bases from V and 8 bases from J; junction bases left unmatched: 9. The CDR3, as DNA: TGCGCCAGCAGCCAGTCAACGAGACAGGGAGAAGCTTTCTTT. It translates to CASSQSTRQGEAFF.

A few counts support this clone. The chain is built from TRBV10-3 and TRBJ2-7; D ambiguous. Trimming removed 4 bases at V and 3 bases at J, with 10 bases between. The CDR3 sequence is 13 residues long. Germline values: CDR1 ENHRY, CDR2 SYGVKD. CDR3 amino acids: CAISGVIVYEQYF. DNA of the CDR3: TGTGCCATCAGTGGGGTTATAGTCTACGAGCAGTACTTC.

J is TRBJ1-5 and V is TRBV30, with 8 bases fitting TRBD1. The J segment lost 6 bases and the V segment lost 3 bases, leaving 7 bases of the junction unmatched. CDR1 is GTSNPN and CDR2 is SVGIG in the germline V gene (reference sequence). CDR3 size: 14 residues. DNA of the CDR3: TGTGCCTGGAGCCCCTCGACAGGGGTTCAGCCCCAGCATTTT. This translates into CAWSPSTGVQPQHF.

The chain recombines TRBV5-1 with TRBJ2-5; D is tentatively TRBD1 or TRBD2 (5 bases each). Germline CDR1 is SGHRS and CDR2 is YFSETQ. V was cut by 0 bases and J by 3 bases, with 6 bases left in between. The CDR3 runs 13 residues. The CDR3 DNA reads TGCGCCAGCAGCTTGGGGGGGAAAGAGACCCAGTACTTC. The encoded protein is CASSLGGKETQYF.

This clone was counted once. The rearrangement uses TRBV21-1 and TRBJ2-7. TRBV21-1 is noted as a pseudogene. CDR3 length: 15 amino acids. The CDR3 coding sequence is TGTGCCAGCAGCCCTAACCAACCCAAGGACTACGAGCAGTACTTC. Its protein product is CASSPNQPKDYEQYF.

To note about this clone: The sample holds other DNA sequences that translate to the same CDR3. The genes are TRBV19 and TRBJ2-1; D perhaps matches TRBD2 (5 bases). The CDR3 has 13 amino acids. The ends were cut back, 1 base at V and 4 bases at J, with 5 bases in the middle. CDR1 is LNHDA and CDR2 is SQIVND in the germline V gene (reference sequence). This chain's CDR3 is CASSIAGYNEQFF. CDR3 sequence (DNA): TGTGCCAGTAGTATAGCGGGGTACAATGAGCAGTTCTTC.

The chain links TRBV28 to TRBJ1-2, with D tentatively TRBD1 (5 bases). The V gene lost 4 bases and the J gene lost 6 bases, with 18 bases spanning the gap. The CDR3 extends over 15 amino acids. CDR1 and CDR2 from the germline V gene are MDHEN and SYDVKM. The CDR3 is CASSSSWDLLDGYTF. The CDR3 region has the DNA TGTGCCAGCAGTTCCTCGTGGGACCTGCTCGATGGCTACACCTTC.

The rearrangement links TRBV6-1 to TRBJ1-5, with 7 bases that match TRBD1. CDR1 MNHNS and CDR2 SASEGT come from the germline V gene. J was trimmed by 0 bases and V by 4 bases; bases with no gene match: 9. This CDR3 spans 17 amino acids. The CDR3 loop reads CASSGGTVINSNQPQHF. The CDR3 region has the DNA TGTGCCAGCAGTGGTGGGACAGTCATAAATAGCAATCAGCCCCAGCATTTT.

The chain carries TRBV30 and TRBJ1-2, with 7 bases identical to TRBD1. This CDR3 contains 16 residues. V lost 1 base to trimming and J lost 2 bases; unmatched junction nucleotides: 10. The germline gives CDR1 GTSNPN, CDR2 SVGIG (reference sequence). Written as DNA, the CDR3 is TGTGCCTGGAGTGATCCGGGGACAGATGGGAACTATGGCTACACCTTC. Translated, it gives CAWSDPGTDGNYGYTF.

The V and J genes are TRBV5-8 and TRBJ2-2, with TRBD1 matching over 7 bases. CDR1 and CDR2 (germline): SGHTS, YDEGEE. There are 18 residues in the CDR3. V lost 0 bases, J lost 4 bases, and 12 bases stayed unmatched. The CDR3 DNA sequence: TGTGCCAGCAGCTTGGCCGCCAGGGGGTTTGTGACCACCGGGGAGCTGTTTTTT. Translating gives CASSLAARGFVTTGELFF.

The chain has TRBV6-2 or TRBV6-3 and TRBJ2-5; D may correspond to TRBD1 or TRBD2 (5 bases each). Germline assignment: CDR1 MNHEY and CDR2 SVGEGT. Between the trimmed V and J ends, which lost 2 bases and 4 bases, there was a span of 11 bases. The CDR3 extends over 14 amino acids. CDR3 DNA sequence: TGTGCCAGCAGTTACGGGGGACGGGTAGAGACCCAGTACTTC. The encoded protein is CASSYGGRVETQYF.

The CDR3 region is CASSTGQGSYEQYF. DNA of the CDR3: TGTGCCAGCAGTACAGGGCAGGGCTCCTACGAGCAGTACTTC. V and J are TRBV28 and TRBJ2-7; D is possibly TRBD1 (6 bases). The V gene lost 5 bases and the J gene lost 0 bases, with 11 bases spanning the gap. Germline loops: CDR1 MDHEN, CDR2 SYDVKM. The CDR3 consists of 14 residues.

This chain links TRBV11-2 with TRBJ2-1; a possible D gene is TRBD1 (5 bases). The CDR3 runs to 13 residues. Germline-derived CDR1 and CDR2 are SGHAT and FQNNGV. Trimming took off 2 bases at V and 9 bases at J, with 11 bases between the two ends. As DNA, the CDR3 is TGTGCCAGCAGCTTATTAGGACACCCTGAGCAGTTCTTC. It codes for CASSLLGHPEQFF.

This clone was recorded a few times. V usage is TRBV27 and J usage is TRBJ1-6, with D possibly TRBD1 on 5 matching bases. The CDR3 runs 16 residues. Germline lookup yields CDR1 MNHEY and CDR2 SMNVEV (reference sequence). Between the trimmed V and J ends, which lost 4 bases and 10 bases, there was a span of 20 bases. CDR3 bases: TGTGCCAGCAGTTCCAACCGGCTCACAGGAGGGTCACCCCTCCACTTT. Protein sequence: CASSSNRLTGGSPLHF.

This clone appeared a single time. The J gene is TRBJ2-4, the V gene TRBV30, with 7 bases lining up with TRBD1. V was pared by 5 bases and J by 0 bases, with 4 bases of the junction left unmatched. Germline assignment: CDR1 GTSNPN and CDR2 SVGIG (reference sequence). The CDR3 is made up of 14 amino acids. The chain's CDR3 is CAWGQVLAKNIQYF. The CDR3 region has the DNA TGTGCCTGGGGACAGGTCTTAGCCAAAAACATTCAGTACTTC.

The gene calls are TRBV7-2 and TRBJ2-1; 9 bases align to TRBD1. The V gene's germline CDR1 is SGHTA and CDR2 FQGNSA. The CDR3 is made up of 15 amino acids. V was pared by 5 bases and J by 6 bases, with 8 bases of the junction left unmatched. The CDR3 sequence is CASSPGTGIPNEQFF. CDR3 DNA sequence: TGTGCCAGCAGCCCCGGGACAGGGATACCCAATGAGCAGTTCTTC.

The V gene is TRBV2, the J gene TRBJ2-6; D ambiguous. The CDR3 extends over 16 amino acids. In germline, CDR1 is SNHLY, CDR2 FYNNEI. V lost 8 bases, J lost 2 bases, and 16 bases lay in between. The CDR3 DNA follows: TGTGCCAGCTCTCTTTTAGGGTCCCCTGGGGCCAACGTCCTGACTTTC. Protein sequence: CASSLLGSPGANVLTF.

The CDR3 nucleotides read TGTGCCAGCAGCTTATCAGGGGGGAGCACAGATACGCAGTATTTT. Residues: CASSLSGGSTDTQYF. The chain is built from TRBV11-2 and TRBJ2-3; possible D gene TRBD1, 7 bases. V was pared by 2 bases and J by 0 bases, with 9 bases between. CDR1 SGHAT and CDR2 FQNNGV come from the germline V gene. The CDR3 totals 15 residues.

The chain combines TRBV7-6 with TRBJ2-3, with 9 bases aligning to TRBD1. The V and J ends lost 5 bases and 4 bases, in that order; junction bases with no gene match: 19. This CDR3 spans 19 amino acids. Per germline, CDR1 SGHVS and CDR2 FNYEAQ. CDR3 sequence: CASSPPGQGWDSDADTQYF. The CDR3 DNA follows: TGTGCCAGCAGCCCACCGGGACAGGGATGGGATTCGGATGCAGATACGCAGTATTTT.

This sequence joins TRBV30 and TRBJ1-6; no clear D gene. The CDR3 runs 15 residues. V was shortened by 0 bases and J by 7 bases, with 13 bases between the two germline ends. Germline V gene sequence: CDR1 GTSNPN, CDR2 SVGIG (reference sequence). CDR3: CAWSVDSRRNSPLHF. CDR3 nucleotides: TGTGCCTGGAGTGTGGATTCAAGGAGGAATTCACCCCTCCACTTT.

The chain employs TRBV19 and TRBJ1-1; D remains unclear. Trimming took off 8 bases at V and 3 bases at J, with 7 bases between the two ends. The CDR3 extends over 11 amino acids. Germline V CDR1 and CDR2: LNHDA, SQIVND (reference sequence). DNA for the CDR3: TGTGCCAGTTTCCTTTACACTGAAGCTTTCTTT. Protein product: CASFLYTEAFF.

V and J are TRBV18 and TRBJ2-2; D may be TRBD2 (6 bases). The V and J ends lost 4 bases and 3 bases respectively, with 9 bases between them. The CDR3 consists of 14 residues. Per the germline V gene, CDR1 is KGHSH and CDR2 is LQKENI. The CDR3 coding sequence is TGTGCCAGCTCACAAGGGACTTACACCGGGGAGCTGTTTTTT. Amino acid sequence: CASSQGTYTGELFF.

The chain employs TRBV13 and TRBJ1-4; 9 positions agree with TRBD1. This CDR3 contains 13 residues. Germline trimming cut 1 base from V and 17 bases from J; bases unmatched to any gene: 8. Germline-derived CDR1 and CDR2 are PRHDT and FYEKMQ (reference sequence). CDR3 in amino acids: CASSLEGDRVLFF. The CDR3 coding sequence is TGTGCCAGCAGCTTAGAGGGGGACAGGGTCCTTTTTTTT. The variable domain in full, with the rest retrieved from reference TRBV13 and TRBJ1-4, is AAGVIQSPRHLIKEKRETATLKCYPIPRHDTVYWYQQGPGQDPQFLISFYEKMQSDKGSIPDRFSAQQFSDYHSELNMSSLELGDSALYFCASSLEGDRVLFFGSGTQLSVL.

The chain uses TRBV12-3 or TRBV12-4 and TRBJ2-5; 7 nucleotides agree with TRBD2. CDR3 size: 13 residues. The V and J ends lost 4 bases and 5 bases, in that order; junction bases with no gene match: 4. CDR3 amino acids: CASSSDGGETQYF. The CDR3 DNA sequence: TGTGCCAGCAGTTCAGACGGGGGGGAGACCCAGTACTTC.

The chain is built from TRBV14 and TRBJ2-2, with 9 bases that match TRBD2. Per the germline V gene, CDR1 is SGHDN and CDR2 is FVKESK. The CDR3 sequence is 16 residues long. V shed 2 bases, J shed 6 bases, and the junction held 7 bases outside the gene matches. Here the CDR3 DNA reads TGTGCCAGCAGCCAATGGGCTAGCGGGGTCGCCGGGGAGCTGTTTTTT. As protein: CASSQWASGVAGELFF.

The chain combines TRBV9 with TRBJ2-1; TRBD1 matches 11 bases. This CDR3 is 14 amino acids long. CDR1 SGDLS and CDR2 YYNGEE come from the germline V gene. V lost 3 bases to trimming and J lost 9 bases; unmatched junction nucleotides: 5. In DNA form, the CDR3 reads TGTGCCAGCAGCGCCGGGACAGGGGGTTTTGAGCAGTTCTTC. Protein product: CASSAGTGGFEQFF.

The chain links TRBV27 to TRBJ1-1; D uncertain. Germline V gene sequence: CDR1 MNHEY, CDR2 SMNVEV (reference sequence). Between the trimmed V and J ends, which lost 3 bases and 1 base, there was a span of 6 bases. The length of the CDR3 is 13 residues. The CDR3 DNA reads as TGTGCCAGCAGTTTTCCAGGGAACACTGAAGCTTTCTTT. Protein: CASSFPGNTEAFF.

The chain combines TRBV5-6 with TRBJ2-2; D not certain. This CDR3 has 13 amino acids. The V and J ends lost 5 bases and 6 bases respectively, with 11 bases between them. Per the germline V gene, CDR1 is SGHDT and CDR2 is YYEEEE. As DNA, the CDR3 is TGTGCCAGCAGTGGTTTTTTGGCCGGGGAGCTGTTTTTT. It yields the protein CASSGFLAGELFF.

This rearrangement joins TRBV28 to TRBJ1-2, with D possibly TRBD1 on 6 matching bases. Germline V gene data show CDR1 as MDHEN and CDR2 as SYDVKM. With 7 bases removed from V and 2 bases from J, the gap between germline ends came to 20 bases. This CDR3 is 16 amino acids long. The CDR3 region has the DNA TGTGCCAGCATGGGGGCCGGGGGCGTAAAAAACTATGGCTACACCTTC. It translates to CASMGAGGVKNYGYTF.